Each of the 8 T cell receptor beta chains below was sequenced from the same sample in a study of cytomegalovirus exposure and HLA in healthy donors. Primers: 60 Vbeta forward and 13 Jbeta reverse. Assay: immunoSEQ multiplex PCR; the TCRdb copy retains only in-frame clones and omits some. The sample contains under 250,000 clones, about 72% of which appear only once. The sample comprised PBMCs. The origin of the receptors is a male donor in good health and CMV-seronegative.

J is TRBJ2-2 and V is TRBV5-1, with TRBD1 matching over 8 bases. Germline CDR1 and CDR2: SGHRS and YFSETQ. The CDR3 has 17 amino acids. The V segment lost 4 bases and the J segment 7 bases; nucleotides outside the gene matches: 15. The CDR3, as DNA: TGCGCCAGCAGCGAAGTCAGACAGGGGATCGGCATCGGGGAGCTGTTTTTT. Translated: CASSEVRQGIGIGELFF. The variable domain in full, with the rest retrieved from reference TRBV5-1 and TRBJ2-2, is KAGVTQTPRYLIKTRGQQVTLSCSPISGHRSVSWYQQTPGQGLQFLFEYFSETQRNKGNFPGRFSGRQFSNSRSEMNVSTLELGDSALYLCASSEVRQGIGIGELFFGEGSRLTVL.

The rearrangement links TRBV10-3 to TRBJ2-1, with TRBD2 matching over 9 bases. The germline V gene encodes CDR1 ENHRY and CDR2 SYGVKD. This CDR3 has 18 residues. Germline trimming cut 5 bases from V and 5 bases from J; bases unmatched to any gene: 16. DNA for the CDR3: TGTGCCATCAGTAGCTCGGCTAGCGGGGCCGCCCTTAACAATGAGCAGTTCTTC. Amino acid sequence: CAISSSASGAALNNEQFF.

The V gene is TRBV18, the J gene TRBJ1-2, with 7 bases identical to TRBD1. CDR1 is KGHSH, CDR2 LQKENI, per germline. The CDR3 loop spans 13 amino acids. Losses at the gene ends were 0 bases for V and 8 bases for J; bases not matched to a gene: 3. The CDR3 nucleotides read TGTGCCAGCTCACCACCGACAGGGTGGGGCTACACCTTC. Amino acids: CASSPPTGWGYTF.

There are a few counts of this clone. The gene calls are TRBV7-9 and TRBJ1-6; 11 bases are a match to TRBD1. The CDR3 spans 16 residues. CDR1 is SEHNR, CDR2 FQNEAQ, per germline (reference sequence). V gave up 6 bases and J gave up 5 bases; unmatched junction bases: 6. The CDR3 nucleotides read TGTGCCAGCAGGAGCGGGACAGGGGGAAATAATTCACCCCTCCACTTT. Translating it yields CASRSGTGGNNSPLHF.

The genes are TRBV4-1 and TRBJ1-5; 7 nucleotides match TRBD1. V was clipped by 4 bases and J by 4 bases; unmatched bases: 1. The CDR3 extends over 13 amino acids. Germline CDR1 and CDR2: MGHRA and YSYEKL. CDR3 sequence: CASSLQGNQPQHF. CDR3 sequence (DNA): TGCGCCAGCAGCCTACAGGGGAATCAGCCCCAGCATTTT.

The chain employs TRBV6-5 and TRBJ1-1; D call uncertain. The CDR3 loop spans 11 amino acids. From germline, CDR1 is MNHEY and CDR2 SVGAGI. V lost 5 bases and J 10 bases, leaving 11 bases between the germline ends. CDR3: CASSVPPGAFF. The CDR3 DNA sequence: TGTGCCAGCAGTGTACCCCCGGGAGCTTTCTTT.

Of note for this clone: The junction and the germline gene differ at one end; a read error may be behind it. The chain joins TRBV6-4 to TRBJ2-3; a weak D match, TRBD2 (5 bases). The germline gives CDR1 MRHNA, CDR2 SNTAGT. The CDR3 has 12 amino acids. CDR3 amino acids: CASTDGGDTQYF. Written as DNA, the CDR3 is TGTGCCAGCACTGACGGAGGAGATACGCAGTATTTT.

The rearrangement links TRBV10-3 to TRBJ1-1, with a possible D match to TRBD1 (5 bases). Looked up from germline, CDR1 is ENHRY and CDR2 is SYGVKD. With 9 bases removed from V and 0 bases from J, the gap between germline ends came to 20 bases. The CDR3 has 16 residues. CDR3 DNA sequence: TGTGCCATGGACCTTCAGACAGCGCTCATGAACACTGAAGCTTTCTTT. Translation: CAMDLQTALMNTEAFF.